These 14 T cell receptor beta chains were all obtained from the same sample, sequenced in a study of T cell responses to AZD1222 COVID-19 vaccine. Measured with immunoSEQ multiplex PCR; TCRdb has only the in-frame clones, and not every one. The sample lists over 150,000 clones, around nine tenths occurring once. The specimen was peripheral blood, collected 28 days after the second AZD1222 dose. Receptors were obtained from an adult who received the AZD1222 COVID-19 vaccine.

This chain links TRBV14 with TRBJ2-3; the match to TRBD1 covers 9 bases. Germline V lookup: CDR1 SGHDN, CDR2 FVKESK. Trimming removed 5 bases from V and 4 bases from J; junction bases left unmatched: 4. The length of the CDR3 is 14 residues. The CDR3 nucleotides are TGTGCCAGCAGCTCGGGACAGGGCCCAGATACGCAGTATTTT. It yields the protein CASSSGQGPDTQYF.

The CDR3 spells CASSLRTAQGQPQHF. As DNA, the CDR3 is TGTGCCAGCAGTCTACGGACCGCTCAGGGACAGCCCCAGCATTTT. The chain links TRBV6-6 to TRBJ1-5; tentative D call: TRBD1 (5 bases). The CDR3 loop spans 15 amino acids. V lost 5 bases to trimming and J lost 7 bases, with 18 bases between them. Per germline, CDR1 MNHNY and CDR2 SVGAGI (reference sequence).

The chain has TRBV19 and TRBJ2-3, with 10 bases identical to TRBD1. The length of the CDR3 is 15 residues. Germline CDR1 and CDR2: LNHDA and SQIVND (reference sequence). Unmatched junction bases numbered 4, after V lost 3 bases and J lost 4 bases. This CDR3 reads CASSIRQGAADTQYF. The CDR3 nucleotides are TGTGCCAGTAGTATTCGACAGGGGGCGGCAGATACGCAGTATTTT.

This chain uses TRBV11-3 with TRBJ2-5; TRBD2 aligns across 9 bases. Trimming removed 2 bases from V and 5 bases from J; junction bases left unmatched: 6. CDR1 is SGHNT, CDR2 YENEEA, per germline. There are 15 residues in the CDR3. The CDR3 region is CASSLSGGPRETQYF. The CDR3 DNA reads TGTGCCAGCAGCTTAAGCGGGGGGCCTCGGGAGACCCAGTACTTC.

The table lists this clone with a few counts. The chain joins TRBV7-8 to TRBJ2-5; D gene unclear. The CDR3 totals 13 residues. V lost 3 bases, J lost 1 base, and 6 bases lay in between. Germline assignment: CDR1 SGHVS and CDR2 FQNEAQ. Here the CDR3 DNA reads TGTGCCAGCAGCTTTAGGGTCCAAGAGACCCAGTACTTC. The encoded protein is CASSFRVQETQYF.

This sequence joins TRBV28 and TRBJ1-1; TRBD1 matches 7 bases. Germline loops: CDR1 MDHEN, CDR2 SYDVKM. With 4 bases clipped from V and 5 bases from J, the junction kept 7 bases outside the gene matches. The CDR3 loop spans 14 amino acids. The CDR3 sequence is CASSSTGRVTEAFF. The CDR3 coding sequence is TGTGCCAGCAGTTCGACAGGGCGAGTAACTGAAGCTTTCTTT.

V and J are TRBV7-2 and TRBJ2-3; 7 nucleotides line up with TRBD1. Germline V gene sequence: CDR1 SGHTA, CDR2 FQGNSA. This CDR3 comprises 14 residues. Trimming at V came to 5 bases and at J to 2 bases, leaving 4 bases not matched to a gene. CDR3 protein: CASSRDRTTDTQYF. CDR3 nucleotide sequence: TGTGCCAGCAGCCGGGACAGAACCACAGATACGCAGTATTTT.

The chain has TRBV9 and TRBJ2-7; D not certain. V lost 1 base, J lost 2 bases, and 10 bases lay in between. The length of the CDR3 is 14 residues. Looked up from germline, CDR1 is SGDLS and CDR2 is YYNGEE. This chain's CDR3 is CASSVSTQTYEQYF. The DNA for the CDR3 is TGTGCCAGCAGCGTATCTACGCAGACCTACGAGCAGTACTTC.

This sequence joins TRBV19 and TRBJ1-2; no reliable D call. Germline CDR1 and CDR2: LNHDA and SQIVND (reference sequence). The V end lost 7 bases, the J end lost 4 bases, and 13 bases lay between the germline ends. The CDR3 is 13 residues long. The CDR3 is CASTQLGGYGYTF. The CDR3 bases are TGTGCCAGTACCCAATTGGGCGGCTATGGCTACACCTTC. The whole variable domain, filled in from reference TRBV19 and TRBJ1-2, reads DGGITQSPKYLFRKEGQNVTLSCEQNLNHDAMYWYRQDPGQGLRLIYYSQIVNDFQKGDIAEGYSVSREKKESFPLTVTSAQKNPTAFYLCASTQLGGYGYTFGSGTRLTVV.

The chain couples TRBV24-1 to TRBJ1-6; a possible D gene is TRBD1 (6 bases). Germline CDR1 KGHDR, CDR2 SFDVKD. CDR3 length: 17 residues. Trimming shortened V by 10 bases and J by 3 bases, and 21 bases separated the two germline ends. The CDR3 sequence: CATGTGGGAYYNSPLHF. The DNA of the CDR3 is TGTGCCACGGGCACCGGGGGCGGGGCCTACTATAATTCACCCCTCCACTTT.

The rearrangement uses TRBV30 and TRBJ2-7, with D hard to call. Trimming took 0 bases from V and 4 from J, leaving 7 bases between them. The CDR3 loop spans 12 amino acids. Germline values: CDR1 GTSNPN, CDR2 SVGIG (reference sequence). As DNA, the CDR3 is TGTGCCTGGAGTGTTCTGCCGTACGAGCAGTACTTC. Its protein is CAWSVLPYEQYF.

In its sample, this clone was seen once. CDR3 loop: CATSRTDRGGGIQYF. DNA for the CDR3: TGTGCCACCAGCAGGACGGACAGGGGTGGAGGCATTCAGTACTTC. The rearrangement joins TRBV15 to TRBJ2-4; 9 nucleotides line up with TRBD1. Germline CDR1 reads LNHNV; CDR2 reads YYDKDF (reference sequence). The CDR3 runs to 15 residues. The V gene end was trimmed by 3 bases and the J gene end by 9 bases; junction bases not matched to a gene: 9.

This clone was recorded only once. The chain has TRBV28 and TRBJ2-2; TRBD2 is a possible D gene (7 bases). Germline values: CDR1 MDHEN, CDR2 SYDVKM. This CDR3 comprises 18 residues. V lost 3 bases and J 1 base, leaving 18 bases between the germline ends. The CDR3 nucleotides read TGTGCCAGCAGTTTTATTCGATCCGGGGGGCTGAACACCGGGGAGCTGTTTTTT. Protein: CASSFIRSGGLNTGELFF.

CDR3 protein: CASSPGPLLSGYEQYF. In DNA form, the CDR3 reads TGTGCCAGCTCACCGGGACCGCTCCTTTCTGGCTACGAGCAGTACTTC. The rearrangement links TRBV18 to TRBJ2-7; D is tentatively TRBD1 or TRBD2 (5 bases each). Trimming took 3 bases from V and 3 from J, leaving 18 bases between them. The CDR3 loop spans 16 amino acids. Per the germline V gene, CDR1 is KGHSH and CDR2 is LQKENI.